A selection of T cell receptor beta chains follows, all from one sample in a study of PD-1 blockade in mismatch repair-deficient tumors. Assay: immunoSEQ multiplex PCR; the TCRdb copy retains only in-frame clones and omits some. The top ten hold nearly 5.5% of the sample, which has roughly 70,000 clones, almost 80% seen once. The starting material was peripheral blood, obtained 2 weeks after starting pembrolizumab. These receptor sequences come from an adult with mismatch repair-deficient cancer. The CDR3 runs from the conserved cysteine through the conserved F or W. The D gene is left open where the match is weak. The listing skips clone size in some rows; elsewhere it reads once, few, many or a size class.

-	TRBV6-1	TRBJ1-5	once	CASSDLSQGNQPQHF	TGTGCCAGCAGTGATCTAAGTCAGGGCAATCAGCCCCAGCATTTT
-	TRBV2	TRBJ1-5	-	CASTRTAGANQPQHF	TGTGCCAGCACCCGAACGGCAGGGGCCAATCAGCCCCAGCATTTT
-	TRBV7-9	TRBJ1-1	-	CASSSNRDTEAFF	TGTGCCAGCAGCTCGAACAGGGACACTGAAGCTTTCTTT
-	TRBV19	TRBJ2-7	-	CASSPGTSANYEQYF	TGTGCCAGTAGTCCCGGGACATCCGCGAACTACGAGCAGTACTTC
-	TRBV6-1	TRBJ2-1	-	CASSELGVINEQFF	TGTGCCAGCAGTGAATTGGGCGTGATCAATGAGCAGTTCTTC
-	TRBV5-1	TRBJ2-2	-	CASSLLQGNTGELFF	TGCGCCAGCAGCTTGCTTCAGGGTAACACCGGGGAGCTGTTTTTT
TRBD2	TRBV7-6	TRBJ2-3	few	CASSFGGGSDTQYF	TGTGCCAGCAGCTTCGGGGGGGGGTCAGATACGCAGTATTTT
-	TRBV19	TRBJ1-5	-	CASSIDSEGHDSNQPQHF	TGTGCCAGTAGTATAGATTCGGAGGGACATGATAGCAATCAGCCCCAGCATTTT
-	TRBV7-9	TRBJ2-1	-	CASRFTGAAEQFF	TGTGCCAGCAGATTCACGGGGGCCGCTGAGCAGTTCTTC
TRBD2	TRBV28	TRBJ2-1	-	CASSFIPGLAGERTYNEQFF	TGTGCCAGCAGCTTCATTCCGGGACTAGCGGGAGAACGGACCTACAATGAGCAGTTCTTC
-	TRBV6-6	TRBJ2-7	few	CASSRDGYEQYF	TGTGCCAGCAGCCGTGACGGCTACGAGCAGTACTTC
TRBD2	TRBV28	TRBJ2-1	-	CASRSSGLAEQFF	TGTGCCAGCCGTTCTAGTGGACTAGCGGAGCAGTTCTTC
-	TRBV11-3	TRBJ2-5	-	CASSPRGGDPPYQETQYF	TGTGCCAGCAGCCCTAGGGGGGGGGACCCTCCGTACCAAGAGACCCAGTACTTC
TRBD1	TRBV19	TRBJ2-1	-	CASSSGQFLGGQFF	TGTGCCAGTAGCTCGGGACAGTTCCTCGGCGGGCAGTTCTTC
-	TRBV4-1	TRBJ1-1	-	CASSQERKKGHLEAFF	TGCGCCAGCAGCCAAGAAAGGAAGAAGGGTCACCTTGAAGCTTTCTTT
-	TRBV10-3	TRBJ2-2	-	CAISQPNTGELFF	TGTGCCATCAGTCAGCCCAACACCGGGGAGCTGTTTTTT
-	TRBV20-1	TRBJ2-3	-	CSASLDTQYF	TGCAGTGCTAGTTTAGATACGCAGTATTTT
-	TRBV7-3	TRBJ1-2	-	CASSLTMSSQGPFGYSYTF	TGTGCCAGCAGCTTAACCATGAGCTCCCAGGGGCCCTTCGGTTACAGCTACACCTTC
-	TRBV7-2	TRBJ2-1	-	CASSPTGGGYNEQFF	TGTGCCAGCAGCCCGACAGGCGGGGGTTACAATGAGCAGTTCTTC
TRBD2	TRBV6-5	TRBJ2-7	-	CASSYTSASYEQYF	TGTGCCAGCAGTTATACTAGCGCTTCCTACGAGCAGTACTTC
TRBD2	TRBV5-4	TRBJ2-1	-	CASSLELAGGYNEQFF	TGTGCCAGCAGCTTGGAACTAGCGGGAGGATACAATGAGCAGTTCTTC
TRBD2	TRBV10-3	TRBJ2-5	-	CAISGGGLETQYF	TGTGCCATCAGTGGCGGGGGGCTGGAGACCCAGTACTTC
-	TRBV6-5	TRBJ2-5	-	CASSYSSIQETQYF	TGTGCCAGCAGTTACTCTAGTATCCAAGAGACCCAGTACTTC
-	TRBV2	TRBJ1-4	-	CASKGGAANEKLFF	TGTGCCAGCAAGGGGGGTGCGGCTAATGAAAAACTGTTTTTT
-	TRBV7-9	TRBJ1-1	-	CASSETHGGTEAFF	TGTGCCAGCAGCGAAACGCATGGGGGGACTGAAGCTTTCTTT
-	TRBV2	TRBJ2-7	-	CASSEILYEQYF	TGTGCCAGCAGTGAAATCTTGTACGAGCAGTACTTC
TRBD2	TRBV19	TRBJ2-1	once	CASSQEASGRTYNEQFF	TGTGCCAGTAGTCAGGAGGCTAGCGGGAGGACCTACAATGAGCAGTTCTTC
TRBD1	TRBV7-8	TRBJ2-2	-	CASSSKGGTGPGELFF	TGTGCCAGCAGCTCGAAGGGCGGGACAGGACCCGGGGAGCTGTTTTTT
-	TRBV29-1	TRBJ1-2	-	CSVEGVDYGYTF	TGCAGCGTTGAGGGGGTAGATTATGGCTACACCTTC
-	TRBV21-1	TRBJ2-1	-	CASSKEKGRSDYNEQFF	TGTGCCAGCAGCAAAGAGAAGGGCCGGTCGGATTACAATGAGCAGTTCTTC
-	TRBV2	TRBJ1-5	-	CASSEEAGNQPQHF	TGTGCCAGCAGTGAAGAGGCAGGGAATCAGCCCCAGCATTTT
-	TRBV2	TRBJ1-1	few	CASSDSAGRAEAFF	TGTGCCAGCAGTGACTCCGCAGGGAGAGCTGAAGCTTTCTTT
-	TRBV5-6	TRBJ2-3	-	CASSLRAEGDTQYF	TGTGCCAGCAGCTTGAGGGCGGAGGGGGATACGCAGTATTTT
TRBD1	TRBV7-6	TRBJ1-2	-	CASSPSRDSRHLWGYTF	TGTGCCAGCAGCCCCTCCAGGGACAGTCGGCACTTGTGGGGCTACACCTTC